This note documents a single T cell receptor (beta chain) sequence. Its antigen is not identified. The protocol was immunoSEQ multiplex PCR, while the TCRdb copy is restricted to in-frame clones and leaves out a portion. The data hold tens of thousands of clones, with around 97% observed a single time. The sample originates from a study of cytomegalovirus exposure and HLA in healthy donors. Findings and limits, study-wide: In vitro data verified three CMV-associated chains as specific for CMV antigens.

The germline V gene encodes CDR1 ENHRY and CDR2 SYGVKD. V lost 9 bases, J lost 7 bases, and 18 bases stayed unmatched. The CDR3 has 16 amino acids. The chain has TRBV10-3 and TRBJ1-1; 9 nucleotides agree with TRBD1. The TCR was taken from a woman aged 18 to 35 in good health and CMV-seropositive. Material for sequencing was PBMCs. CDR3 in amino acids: CAIRESGQGSGGEAFF. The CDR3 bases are TGTGCCATTAGGGAGTCGGGACAGGGCTCTGGGGGTGAAGCTTTCTTT.